This T cell receptor beta chain is drawn from a study of cytomegalovirus exposure and HLA in healthy donors. Study-wide results and limits: A later analysis reported that several of the most significant clusters appeared to be linked to common viral pathogens, among them Epstein-Barr virus. Within an earlier analysis, most TCR beta V segments proved productive either about 90% or about 30% of the time.

As for this clone: Antigen unknown.

Researchers ran the PCR with 60 Vbeta and 13 Jbeta primers. TCRdb keeps only in-frame clones here, not all; method: immunoSEQ multiplex PCR. The sample records approximately 130,000 clones, 55% to 75% being singletons. The CDR3 length is 15 residues. Trimming cost V 2 bases and J 1 base, with 9 bases left between them. Germline V gene sequence: CDR1 SGHTA, CDR2 FQGNSA. The TCR sequence derives from a man aged 50 to 59 in good health and CMV-seropositive. Sequenced material: PBMCs. The chain combines TRBV7-2 with TRBJ1-3, with D possibly TRBD1 on 5 matching bases. For the CDR3, the DNA is TGTGCCAGCAGCTTACATGGGGGGTCTGGAAACACCATATATTTT. Residues: CASSLHGGSGNTIYF.